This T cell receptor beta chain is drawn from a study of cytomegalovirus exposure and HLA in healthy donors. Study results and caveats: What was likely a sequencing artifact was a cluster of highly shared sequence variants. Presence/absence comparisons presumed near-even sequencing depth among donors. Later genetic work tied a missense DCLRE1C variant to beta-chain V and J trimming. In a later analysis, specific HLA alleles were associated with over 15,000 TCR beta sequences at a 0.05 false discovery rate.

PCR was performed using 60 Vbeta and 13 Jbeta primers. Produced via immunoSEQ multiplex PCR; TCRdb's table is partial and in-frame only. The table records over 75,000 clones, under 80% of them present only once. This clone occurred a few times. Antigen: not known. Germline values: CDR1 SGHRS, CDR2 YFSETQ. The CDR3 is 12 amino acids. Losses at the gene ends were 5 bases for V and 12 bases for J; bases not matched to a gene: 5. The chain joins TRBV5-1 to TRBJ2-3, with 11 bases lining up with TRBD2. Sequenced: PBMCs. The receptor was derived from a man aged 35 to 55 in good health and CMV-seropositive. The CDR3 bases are TGCGCCAGCAGATTAGCGGGGGGGAATCAGTATTTT. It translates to CASRLAGGNQYF.